These 25 T cell receptor beta chains originate from one sample sequenced in a study of radiotherapy plus CTLA-4 blockade in lung cancer. Some clones are missing from TCRdb's copy, which holds only in-frame ones; the method was immunoSEQ multiplex PCR. The top ten hold roughly 22% of the sample, which has roughly 75,000 clones, about 78% seen once. The starting material was peripheral blood, obtained from a patient treated with radiotherapy plus ipilimumab. The receptors derive from a human donor with non-small cell lung cancer whose response to radiotherapy plus ipilimumab could not be evaluated. Some clones in this sample may be carry-over from other donors' samples.

This clone was observed a single time. The chain carries TRBV9 and TRBJ2-2, with TRBD2 as a possible D gene (5 bases). CDR1 and CDR2 from the germline V gene are SGDLS and YYNGEE. The CDR3 is 16 amino acids. Trimming took off 4 bases at V and 7 bases at J, with 20 bases between the two ends. In nucleotides, the CDR3 is TGTGCCAGCAGCCCCACCGGGGTCCCTGGAGGCGGGGAGCTGTTTTTT. This gives the protein CASSPTGVPGGGELFF.

This clone occurred a few times. The gene calls are TRBV7-2 and TRBJ1-3; tentatively, D is TRBD1 (6 bases). Trimming shortened V by 5 bases and J by 3 bases, and 17 bases separated the two germline ends. This CDR3 is 16 amino acids long. The germline V gene encodes CDR1 SGHTA and CDR2 FQGNSA. The CDR3 here is CASSPSITGNGNTIYF. CDR3 nucleotides: TGTGCCAGCAGCCCTAGTATTACAGGGAATGGAAACACCATATATTTT.

The V call is TRBV7-2, the J call TRBJ1-4; TRBD1 is a possible D gene (5 bases). The CDR3 runs 14 residues. Trimming pared 2 bases from V and 5 bases from J, leaving 9 bases between. Germline V gene sequence: CDR1 SGHTA, CDR2 FQGNSA. CDR3 coding DNA: TGTGCCAGCAGCTTACGACAGTACAATGAAAAACTGTTTTTT. This gives the protein CASSLRQYNEKLFF.

V is TRBV10-3 and J is TRBJ2-1, with 8 nucleotides matching TRBD2. The CDR3 consists of 14 residues. Germline V CDR1 and CDR2: ENHRY, SYGVKD. Losses at the gene ends were 11 bases for V and 4 bases for J; bases not matched to a gene: 10. DNA of the CDR3: TGTGCCGCCCTTGCGGGGGGAGGGTACAATGAGCAGTTCTTC. Encoded protein: CAALAGGGYNEQFF.

This chain's CDR3 is CASSLSVQPGLLSYNSPLHF. The CDR3 nucleotides are TGTGCCAGCAGTTTGTCAGTGCAACCGGGACTTTTATCCTATAATTCACCCCTCCACTTT. The genes are TRBV27 and TRBJ1-6, with a possible D match to TRBD1 (5 bases). The germline V and J ends were trimmed by 3 bases and 1 base, with 22 bases remaining between them. The germline CDR1 and CDR2 sequences are MNHEY and SMNVEV (reference sequence). This CDR3 is built from 20 residues.

This clone was seen just once. The chain recombines TRBV2 with TRBJ1-2; 10 nucleotides agree with TRBD1. The V and J ends lost 6 bases and 1 base, in that order; junction bases with no gene match: 2. The CDR3 has 14 residues. The germline gives CDR1 SNHLY, CDR2 FYNNEI. Written as DNA, the CDR3 is TGTGCCAGCAGGGACAGGGGGGGTAACTATGGCTACACCTTC. Protein product: CASRDRGGNYGYTF.

In this sample, this clone turned up a few times. The gene calls are TRBV5-1 and TRBJ1-4; the match to TRBD1 covers 7 bases. The CDR3 contains 15 residues. Germline trimming cut 2 bases from V and 6 bases from J; bases unmatched to any gene: 7. CDR1 is SGHRS, CDR2 YFSETQ, per germline. CDR3 protein: CASSFLKGADEKLFF. CDR3 in DNA: TGCGCCAGCAGCTTTTTGAAGGGGGCAGATGAAAAACTGTTTTTT.

This sequence joins TRBV19 and TRBJ1-4, with D uncertain. The V gene lost 3 bases and the J gene lost 6 bases, with 5 bases spanning the gap. This CDR3 has 12 residues. CDR1 and CDR2 (germline): LNHDA, SQIVND (reference sequence). The CDR3 sequence: CASSIRDEKLFF. The CDR3 DNA reads as TGTGCCAGTAGTATCCGGGATGAAAAACTGTTTTTT.

As DNA, the CDR3 is TGTGCCAGCAGTGTTACAGGGGTCTACACTGAAGCTTTCTTT. Its protein product is CASSVTGVYTEAFF. This rearrangement joins TRBV6-1 to TRBJ1-1, with 7 bases fitting TRBD1. V shed 4 bases and J 3 bases; nucleotides not matched to a gene: 5. The CDR3 is 14 residues long. Per germline, CDR1 MNHNS and CDR2 SASEGT.

Notes on this clone: Other DNA sequences in the sample encode the same CDR3. J is TRBJ2-1 and V is TRBV4-3, with D possibly being TRBD1 (5 bases). Germline assignment: CDR1 LGHNA and CDR2 YSLEER. Trimming shortened V by 0 bases and J by 4 bases, and 10 bases separated the two germline ends. CDR3 length equals 15 residues. CDR3 nucleotides: TGCGCCAGCAGCCAAGATAGGGGTGGGTACAATGAGCAGTTCTTC. Translating it yields CASSQDRGGYNEQFF.

The chain has TRBV19 and TRBJ1-2; D ambiguous. Germline CDR1 and CDR2: LNHDA and SQIVND (reference sequence). V lost 5 bases, J lost 4 bases, and 14 bases lay in between. The CDR3 has 14 residues. The CDR3 DNA follows: TGTGCCAGTAGTCCCGTGATAGGGAGCTATGGCTACACCTTC. It codes for CASSPVIGSYGYTF.

The chain carries TRBV13 and TRBJ2-5; TRBD1 agrees at 10 bases. The J call is uncertain, as TRBJ2-7 better fits the DNA end. The germline V gene has CDR1 PRHDT and CDR2 FYEKMQ (reference sequence). The CDR3 extends over 14 amino acids. DNA for the CDR3: TGTGCCAGCAGCTTACGGGACAGGGGATACGAGCAGTACTTC. Translation gives CASSLRDRGYEQYF.

The chain uses TRBV6-1 and TRBJ1-1; possibly TRBD1 for D (5 bases). Germline CDR1 reads MNHNS; CDR2 reads SASEGT. V was trimmed by 5 bases and J by 0 bases, leaving 10 bases between them. This CDR3 contains 14 residues. The CDR3 nucleotides are TGTGCCAGCAGTACCGGGACTTTGAACACTGAAGCTTTCTTT. Translation gives CASSTGTLNTEAFF.

The rearrangement uses TRBV9 and TRBJ1-6, with D uncertain. The CDR3 extends over 14 amino acids. Trimming took 4 bases from V and 0 from J, leaving 5 bases between them. Germline CDR1 is SGDLS and CDR2 is YYNGEE. CDR3 bases: TGTGCCAGCAGCTTCAGCTCCTATAATTCACCCCTCCACTTT. As protein: CASSFSSYNSPLHF.

The chain employs TRBV5-1 and TRBJ2-5; 8 bases are a match to TRBD2. The CDR3 covers 15 residues. V trimming: 0 bases; J trimming: 2 bases; junction bases outside the gene matches: 3. The V gene's germline CDR1 is SGHRS and CDR2 YFSETQ. Here the CDR3 DNA reads TGCGCCAGCAGCTTGGCGGGGGGGAGGCAAGAGACCCAGTACTTC. Encoded protein: CASSLAGGRQETQYF.

This chain links TRBV7-2 with TRBJ2-1; a weak D match, TRBD2 (5 bases). V was pared by 5 bases and J by 4 bases, with 21 bases between. This CDR3 is 17 amino acids long. CDR1 SGHTA and CDR2 FQGNSA come from the germline V gene. CDR3 coding DNA: TGTGCCAGCAGCCCAACTAGACCGTTGGCTGGTTACAATGAGCAGTTCTTC. Translating gives CASSPTRPLAGYNEQFF.

On this clone itself: Other nucleotide sequences in the sample specify the same CDR3. This chain connects TRBV6-5 to TRBJ2-7; TRBD2 matches at 7 bases. Per germline, CDR1 MNHEY and CDR2 SVGAGI. V lost 2 bases to trimming and J lost 6 bases; unmatched junction nucleotides: 1. The CDR3 covers 12 residues. This chain's CDR3 is CASSYGGGEQYF. The CDR3 DNA reads TGTGCCAGCAGTTACGGGGGGGGCGAGCAGTACTTC.

The V call is TRBV5-4, the J call TRBJ2-7; D perhaps matches TRBD2 (6 bases). The CDR3 is made up of 15 amino acids. V lost 0 bases and J 2 bases, leaving 12 bases between the germline ends. From germline, CDR1 is SGHNT and CDR2 YYREEE (reference sequence). CDR3 residues: CASSLGGGVPYEQYF. The CDR3 DNA follows: TGTGCCAGCAGCTTGGGAGGAGGGGTACCCTACGAGCAGTACTTC.

The chain combines TRBV6-4 with TRBJ2-7; no clear D. Germline V gene lookup returns CDR1 MRHNA and CDR2 SNTAGT. CDR3 length: 14 amino acids. Trimming took 3 bases from V and 0 from J, leaving 9 bases between them. The CDR3: CASSEQDTSYEQYF. CDR3 nucleotides: TGTGCCAGCAGTGAACAAGACACCTCCTACGAGCAGTACTTC.

This clone was observed a handful of times. The chain couples TRBV27 to TRBJ1-1; 9 nucleotides match TRBD1. Trimming at V came to 3 bases and at J to 9 bases, leaving 2 bases not matched to a gene. The CDR3 is 12 amino acids. From germline, CDR1 is MNHEY and CDR2 SMNVEV (reference sequence). CDR3 bases: TGTGCCAGCAGTTTTGGGACAGGGCAAGCTTTCTTT. It encodes CASSFGTGQAFF.

The chain joins TRBV28 to TRBJ2-7, with 10 nucleotides matching TRBD1. The V gene end was trimmed by 6 bases and the J gene end by 3 bases; junction bases not matched to a gene: 2. The CDR3 runs 13 residues. CDR1 and CDR2 from the germline V gene are MDHEN and SYDVKM. The CDR3 DNA is TGTGCCAGCAGGGGACAGGGGCACTACGAGCAGTACTTC. It specifies CASRGQGHYEQYF.

V gene TRBV28 combines with J gene TRBJ2-7; the D gene is possibly TRBD1 (6 bases). Trimming took off 8 bases at V and 1 base at J, with 18 bases between the two ends. Germline V lookup: CDR1 MDHEN, CDR2 SYDVKM. The length of the CDR3 is 15 residues. The CDR3 protein is CASASRAGVSYEQYF. The CDR3 DNA follows: TGTGCCAGCGCCTCTCGGGCAGGGGTGTCCTACGAGCAGTACTTC.

The chain employs TRBV10-1 and TRBJ1-5; 10 nucleotides match TRBD1. The CDR3 sequence is 16 residues long. Germline V CDR1 and CDR2: WNHNN, SYGVQD (reference sequence). Trimming cost V 7 bases and J 0 bases; bases outside gene matches: 6. The CDR3 reads CASTGQGLGSNQPQHF. CDR3 DNA: TGCGCCAGCACGGGACAGGGGTTAGGTAGCAATCAGCCCCAGCATTTT.

The rearrangement links TRBV4-2 to TRBJ2-3, with D possibly TRBD1 on 6 matching bases. The CDR3 covers 16 residues. Germline V CDR1 and CDR2: LGHNA, YNFKEQ. The V and J ends lost 0 bases and 3 bases respectively, with 13 bases between them. CDR3 sequence: CASSQEGTGPTDTQYF. In DNA, the CDR3 is TGTGCCAGCAGCCAAGAAGGCACAGGGCCTACAGATACGCAGTATTTT.

The V and J genes are TRBV28 and TRBJ1-5, with D unresolved. The CDR3 runs 14 residues. Trimming took off 7 bases at V and 6 bases at J, with 16 bases between the two ends. From germline, CDR1 is MDHEN and CDR2 SYDVKM. CDR3 region: CASIPAGGGQPQHF. DNA for the CDR3: TGTGCCAGCATCCCTGCGGGCGGAGGTCAGCCCCAGCATTTT.